Listed below are T cell receptor beta chains from one sample, sequenced in a study of blood T cells in healthy people across ages. TCRdb reprocessed the 5' RACE reads with MiXCR, giving one entry per CDR3 protein. The data contain 850,000 to 1,000,000 distinct CDR3 sequences, just over 50% of them singletons. Sequenced material: blood. The receptors here all came from a woman aged 55-69 years in good health. CDR3s leave out the opening cysteine and the closing phenylalanine or tryptophan. The order of the fields is V gene, J gene, D gene, CDR3 protein. A D gene is named only where the DNA matches it firmly.

TRBV20-1	TRBJ2-7	TRBD2	SASMTGGSYEQY
TRBV27	TRBJ2-1	TRBD2	ASSRLFLAGGPSSHEQF
TRBV24-1	TRBJ2-7	NA	ATSDRTSYEQY
TRBV7-6	TRBJ2-7	NA	ASSLGRAGRGSYEQY
TRBV7-9	TRBJ2-6	NA	ASSLVDDVRIGANVLT
TRBV6-2/TRBV6-3	TRBJ1-2	NA	ASNTGLGYT
TRBV6-5	TRBJ1-2	NA	ASTSWGYGYT
TRBV11-3	TRBJ2-3	NA	ASSLQGRSTDTQY
TRBV28	TRBJ2-3	NA	ASSFLRPSTDTQY
TRBV30	TRBJ1-1	NA	AWSVVGAGKAF
TRBV9	TRBJ1-2	TRBD1	ASSGRDRDGYT
TRBV28	TRBJ2-7	NA	ASSSPGPGEQY
TRBV7-2	TRBJ2-1	NA	ASTAGRSEQF
TRBV5-1	TRBJ2-1	NA	ASSLGQNPNIRSYNEQF
TRBV20-1	TRBJ2-1	TRBD2	SAPAERDSSYNEQF
TRBV12-3/TRBV12-4	TRBJ2-1	TRBD2	ASKSSGMGSYEQF
TRBV5-1	TRBJ2-1	NA	ASSFALLSYNEQF
TRBV4-1	TRBJ2-3	NA	ASSQDPRYGTDTQY
TRBV29-1	TRBJ1-1	NA	SVAGGLFTEAF
TRBV5-1	TRBJ2-7	TRBD2	ASSLGGTSGNEQY
TRBV12-3/TRBV12-4	TRBJ2-1	NA	ASSPPGPSYNEQF
TRBV28	TRBJ1-1	NA	ASSPATGANTEAF
TRBV3-1	TRBJ2-5	NA	ASSQTINQETQY
TRBV5-6	TRBJ2-3	NA	ASSLGGRAAQY
TRBV4-2	TRBJ2-5	TRBD1	ASSQRGTGQYNEQY
TRBV7-9	NA	NA	ASSLLVIPLETDQF
TRBV27	NA	TRBD1	ASSLLTGQGSYNEQY
TRBV2	TRBJ2-5	NA	ASRAYGETQY
TRBV24-1	TRBJ1-5	TRBD1	ATRQGADQPQH
TRBV20-1	TRBJ2-4	TRBD1	SARDSTRSAKNIQY
TRBV12-3/TRBV12-4	TRBJ2-2	TRBD1	ASTLQGAGGELF
TRBV27	TRBJ2-7	NA	ASSSPLTGYEQY
TRBV20-1	TRBJ1-1	NA	GTQQPDTEAF
TRBV12-3/TRBV12-4	TRBJ1-5	NA	ASTAWGGNQPQH
TRBV21-1	NA	NA	ASSKSCAGGCKTQY
TRBV20-1	TRBJ1-2	NA	SAREIQMSRENYGYT
TRBV11-1	TRBJ2-6	NA	ASSFAGRGQRTSSGANVLT
TRBV13	TRBJ1-6	NA	ASSHGMDGNSPLH
TRBV29-1	TRBJ1-2	TRBD1	SVGGQGYGYT
TRBV30	TRBJ2-6	TRBD2	AWSLGGTNVLT
TRBV7-8	TRBJ2-5	NA	ASSFWSAGETQY
TRBV15	TRBJ2-5	TRBD2	ATQFGRESETQY
TRBV9	TRBJ2-7	NA	ASGVGLVYEQY
TRBV29-1	TRBJ2-7	NA	SVEANSYEQY
TRBV7-2	TRBJ1-6	NA	ASSPGRVGSPLH
TRBV7-2	TRBJ2-1	NA	ASSLVGGQRGNEQF
TRBV19	TRBJ2-7	NA	ASSAQGAGYEQY
TRBV28	TRBJ2-3	NA	ASSLTGYSTDTQY
TRBV30	TRBJ2-1	TRBD2	AWTLGLAGYNEQF
TRBV6-4	TRBJ2-6	NA	ASSDTILILGSQGPGANVLT
TRBV9	TRBJ2-3	NA	ASSVGARSADTQY
TRBV20-1	TRBJ2-3	TRBD2	SANSGRVTDTQY
TRBV6-5	TRBJ2-2	NA	ASSQRGQITGELF
TRBV10-2	TRBJ2-7	NA	ASSDQGTGRYEQY
TRBV6-1	TRBJ2-5	NA	ASRLGLQRETQY
TRBV20-1	TRBJ2-1	NA	SASTANEQF
TRBV3-1	TRBJ1-1	TRBD1	ASSTNRGAEAF